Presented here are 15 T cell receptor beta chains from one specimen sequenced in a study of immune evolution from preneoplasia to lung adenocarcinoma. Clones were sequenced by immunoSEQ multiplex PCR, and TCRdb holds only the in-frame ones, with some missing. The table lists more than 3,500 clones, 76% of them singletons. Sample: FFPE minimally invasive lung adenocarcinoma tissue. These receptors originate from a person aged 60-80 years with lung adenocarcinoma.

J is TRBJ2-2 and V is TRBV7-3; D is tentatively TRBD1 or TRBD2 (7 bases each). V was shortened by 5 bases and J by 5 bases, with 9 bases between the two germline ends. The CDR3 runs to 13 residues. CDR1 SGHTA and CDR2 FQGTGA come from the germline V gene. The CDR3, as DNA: TGTGCCAGCAGCCAGGGGGGGACCGGGGAGCTGTTTTTT. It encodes CASSQGGTGELFF.

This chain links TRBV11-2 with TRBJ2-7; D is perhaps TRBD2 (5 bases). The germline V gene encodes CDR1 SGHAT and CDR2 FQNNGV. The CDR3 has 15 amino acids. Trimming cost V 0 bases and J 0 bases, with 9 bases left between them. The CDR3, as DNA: TGTGCCAGCAGCTTAGATCGGAGGTACTCCTACGAGCAGTACTTC. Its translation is CASSLDRRYSYEQYF.

CDR3 nucleotides: TGCGCCAGCAGCTTGGGGGGAGTCGGAGATACGCAGTATTTT. It codes for CASSLGGVGDTQYF. This sequence joins TRBV5-1 and TRBJ2-3; TRBD2 is a possible D gene (5 bases). This CDR3 spans 14 amino acids. Trimming removed 0 bases at V and 5 bases at J, with 10 bases between. Germline V lookup: CDR1 SGHRS, CDR2 YFSETQ.

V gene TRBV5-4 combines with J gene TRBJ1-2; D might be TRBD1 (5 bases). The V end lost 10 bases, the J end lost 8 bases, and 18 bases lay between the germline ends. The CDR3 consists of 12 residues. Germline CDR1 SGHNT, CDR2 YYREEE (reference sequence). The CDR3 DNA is TGTGCCGGCGTGACTCAGGGTGGCGGCTACACCTTC. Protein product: CAGVTQGGGYTF.

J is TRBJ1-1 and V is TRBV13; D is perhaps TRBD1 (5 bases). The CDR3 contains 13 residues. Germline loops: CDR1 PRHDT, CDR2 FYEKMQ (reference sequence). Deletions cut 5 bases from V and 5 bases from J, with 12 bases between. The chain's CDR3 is CASSPGSVTEAFF. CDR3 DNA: TGTGCCAGCAGCCCAGGGAGTGTAACTGAAGCTTTCTTT.

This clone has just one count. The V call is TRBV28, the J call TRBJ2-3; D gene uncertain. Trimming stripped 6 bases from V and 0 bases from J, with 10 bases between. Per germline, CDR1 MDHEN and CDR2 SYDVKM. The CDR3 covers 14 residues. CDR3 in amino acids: CASSSPGSTDTQYF. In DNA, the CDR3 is TGTGCCAGCAGCTCCCCAGGAAGCACAGATACGCAGTATTTT.

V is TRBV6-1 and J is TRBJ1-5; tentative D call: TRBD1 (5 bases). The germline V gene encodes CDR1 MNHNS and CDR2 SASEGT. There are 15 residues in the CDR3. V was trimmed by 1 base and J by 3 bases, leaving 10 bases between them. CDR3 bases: TGTGCCAGCAGTGAAGGGCAGGGCCTCAATCAGCCCCAGCATTTT. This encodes CASSEGQGLNQPQHF.

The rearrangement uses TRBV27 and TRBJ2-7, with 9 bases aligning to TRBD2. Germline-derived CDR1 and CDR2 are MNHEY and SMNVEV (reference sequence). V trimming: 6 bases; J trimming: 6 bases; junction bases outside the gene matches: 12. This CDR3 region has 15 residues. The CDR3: CASRPRLAGGIEQYF. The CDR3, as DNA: TGTGCCAGCAGACCGCGGCTCGCGGGAGGGATCGAGCAGTACTTC.

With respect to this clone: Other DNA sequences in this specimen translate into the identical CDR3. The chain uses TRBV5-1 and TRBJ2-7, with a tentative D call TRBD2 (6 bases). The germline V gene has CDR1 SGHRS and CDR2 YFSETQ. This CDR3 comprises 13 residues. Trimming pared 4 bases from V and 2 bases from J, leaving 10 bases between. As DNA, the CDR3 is TGCGCCAGCAGCGAGGAGGGCGCCTACGAGCAGTACTTC. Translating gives CASSEEGAYEQYF.

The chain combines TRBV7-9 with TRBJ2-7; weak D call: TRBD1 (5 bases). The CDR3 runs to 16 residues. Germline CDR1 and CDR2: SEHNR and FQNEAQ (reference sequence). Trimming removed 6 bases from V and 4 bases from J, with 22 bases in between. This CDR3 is CASSSASSSAGYEQYF. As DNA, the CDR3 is TGTGCCAGCAGTTCTGCCTCGAGCTCCGCAGGGTACGAGCAGTACTTC.

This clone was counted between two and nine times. Written as DNA, the CDR3 is TGTGCCAGCAGCCGCAGGGACATATTGAACACTGAAGCTTTCTTT. Encoded protein: CASSRRDILNTEAFF. J is TRBJ1-1 and V is TRBV16; D perhaps matches TRBD1 (6 bases). The length of the CDR3 is 15 residues. Germline values: CDR1 KGHSY, CDR2 FQNENV. V lost 4 bases, J lost 0 bases, and 12 bases lay in between.

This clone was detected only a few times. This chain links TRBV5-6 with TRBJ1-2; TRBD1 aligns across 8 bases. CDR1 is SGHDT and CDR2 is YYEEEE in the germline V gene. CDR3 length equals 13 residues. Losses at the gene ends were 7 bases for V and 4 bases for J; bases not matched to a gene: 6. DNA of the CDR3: TGTGCCAGCGCGCCAGGGGGCTCCTATGGCTACACCTTC. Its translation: CASAPGGSYGYTF.

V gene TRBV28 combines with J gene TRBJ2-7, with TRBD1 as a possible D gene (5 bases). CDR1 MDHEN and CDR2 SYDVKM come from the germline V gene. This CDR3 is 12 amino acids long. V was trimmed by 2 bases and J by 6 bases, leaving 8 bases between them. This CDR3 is CASSLMGLEQYF. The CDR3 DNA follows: TGTGCCAGCAGTTTAATGGGGCTCGAGCAGTACTTC. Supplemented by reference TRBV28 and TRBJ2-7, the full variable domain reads DVKVTQSSRYLVKRTGEKVFLECVQDMDHENMFWYRQDPGLGLRLIYFSYDVKMKEKGDIPEGYSVSREKKERFSLILESASTNQTSMYLCASSLMGLEQYFGPGTRLTVT.

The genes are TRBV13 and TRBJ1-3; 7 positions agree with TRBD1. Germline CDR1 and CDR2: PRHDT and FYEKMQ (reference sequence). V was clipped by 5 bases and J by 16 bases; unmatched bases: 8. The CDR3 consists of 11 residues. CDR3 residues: CASSIDRAQYF. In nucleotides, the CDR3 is TGTGCCAGCAGCATCGACAGGGCCCAGTATTTT.

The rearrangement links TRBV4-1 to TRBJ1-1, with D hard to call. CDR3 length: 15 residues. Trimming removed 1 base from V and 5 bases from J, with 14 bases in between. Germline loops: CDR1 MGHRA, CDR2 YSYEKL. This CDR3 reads CASSQGAQKYTEAFF. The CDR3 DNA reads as TGCGCCAGCAGCCAAGGGGCACAGAAGTATACTGAAGCTTTCTTT.